This is a list of T cell receptor beta chains from one sample in a study of technical replicates of blood from a few donors. Profiling relied on immunoSEQ multiplex PCR, and the TCRdb table lists in-frame clones only, not all of them. Of 40,000 to 60,000 clones in the sample, approximately 86% were seen once. The source material was PBMCs. The receptors shown here come from a human donor in good health. Some clones in this sample may be carry-over from other donors' samples. Each CDR3 is given with its conserved first and last residue. The order of the fields is D gene, V gene, J gene, clone size, CDR3 DNA, CDR3 protein. A D gene is named only where the DNA matches it firmly. Rows give clone size only sometimes, using once, few, many, or a class for an expanded clone.

D gene: -
V gene: TRBV25-1
J gene: TRBJ2-3
clone size: -
CDR3 DNA: TGTGCCAGCAGGGACTGGGTCACAGATACGCAGTATTTT
CDR3 protein: CASRDWVTDTQYF

D gene: -
V gene: TRBV4-2
J gene: TRBJ2-7
clone size: -
CDR3 DNA: TGTGCCAGCAGCCAAGATTGGGGACAAGCCTACGAGCAGTACTTC
CDR3 protein: CASSQDWGQAYEQYF

D gene: -
V gene: TRBV13
J gene: TRBJ1-2
clone size: -
CDR3 DNA: TGTGCCAGCAGCTTAAGGTCCGGGGTCGGTAGCTATGGCTACACCTTC
CDR3 protein: CASSLRSGVGSYGYTF

D gene: TRBD1
V gene: TRBV18
J gene: TRBJ1-4
clone size: -
CDR3 DNA: TGTGCCAGCTCACCGGACAGGGGGGAAGAAAAACTGTTTTTT
CDR3 protein: CASSPDRGEEKLFF

D gene: TRBD2
V gene: TRBV10-2
J gene: TRBJ2-1
clone size: -
CDR3 DNA: TGCGCCAGCAGTGAGTCAGCGGGAGAGGGCAATGAGCAGTTCTTC
CDR3 protein: CASSESAGEGNEQFF

D gene: TRBD2
V gene: TRBV7-8
J gene: TRBJ2-7
clone size: -
CDR3 DNA: TGTGCCAGCAGCTTAAGGTTTAGCGGGGGGCCGTCCTACGAGCAGTACTTC
CDR3 protein: CASSLRFSGGPSYEQYF

D gene: -
V gene: TRBV7-2
J gene: TRBJ2-7
clone size: -
CDR3 DNA: TGTGCCAGCAGCCTCAGGGGGGAACGCGAGCAGTACTTC
CDR3 protein: CASSLRGEREQYF

D gene: TRBD1
V gene: TRBV12-5
J gene: TRBJ2-7
clone size: -
CDR3 DNA: TGTGCTAGTGGGACCGGGACAGGGGGCAACGAGCAGTACTTC
CDR3 protein: CASGTGTGGNEQYF

D gene: -
V gene: TRBV19
J gene: TRBJ2-7
clone size: few
CDR3 DNA: TGTGCCAGTAGTACCGGACTACCCGGGGGGCAGCAGTACTTC
CDR3 protein: CASSTGLPGGQQYF

D gene: -
V gene: TRBV18
J gene: TRBJ2-7
clone size: -
CDR3 DNA: TGTGCCAGCTCACCTGGCAGTACTGGAGTGTACGAGCAGTACTTC
CDR3 protein: CASSPGSTGVYEQYF

D gene: TRBD2
V gene: TRBV4-2
J gene: TRBJ2-5
clone size: -
CDR3 DNA: TGTGCCAGCAGCCAAGCTACTAGCGGGACCGGGGGGGAGACCCAGTACTTC
CDR3 protein: CASSQATSGTGGETQYF

D gene: -
V gene: TRBV2
J gene: TRBJ1-5
clone size: -
CDR3 DNA: TGTGCCAGCAGTGAATGGGGACGAGGCGGGGTCGGGCAGCCCCAGCATTTT
CDR3 protein: CASSEWGRGGVGQPQHF

D gene: TRBD1
V gene: TRBV28
J gene: TRBJ2-7
clone size: -
CDR3 DNA: TGTGCCAGCAGGGAGGACAGGGGCATTTTTGGCAACGAGCAGTACTTC
CDR3 protein: CASREDRGIFGNEQYF

D gene: TRBD2
V gene: TRBV7-2
J gene: TRBJ2-1
clone size: -
CDR3 DNA: TGTGCCAGCAGCTCCGTTTCGTCTAGCGGGAGTAATGAGCAGTTCTTC
CDR3 protein: CASSSVSSSGSNEQFF

D gene: -
V gene: TRBV2
J gene: TRBJ2-7
clone size: few
CDR3 DNA: TGTGCCAGCAATTTAGGAGTGTACGAGCAGTACTTC
CDR3 protein: CASNLGVYEQYF

D gene: TRBD1
V gene: TRBV6-1
J gene: TRBJ1-2
clone size: -
CDR3 DNA: TGTGCCAGCAGTGAAGCCCTGGCTACTGGGACAGGGGGCAGTTATGGCTACACCTTC
CDR3 protein: CASSEALATGTGGSYGYTF

D gene: -
V gene: TRBV5-1
J gene: TRBJ2-1
clone size: -
CDR3 DNA: TGCGCCAGCAGCTTGTCAGGGGGGTACAATGAGCAGTTCTTC
CDR3 protein: CASSLSGGYNEQFF

D gene: -
V gene: TRBV5-5
J gene: TRBJ2-7
clone size: -
CDR3 DNA: TGTGCCAGCAGCTTGAGGTCTGGAGGGCTATACGAGCAGTACTTC
CDR3 protein: CASSLRSGGLYEQYF

D gene: -
V gene: TRBV10-2
J gene: TRBJ2-7
clone size: few
CDR3 DNA: TGCGCCAGCAGGGATTTATCAGGGGCTTACGAGCAGTACTTC
CDR3 protein: CASRDLSGAYEQYF

D gene: TRBD2
V gene: TRBV5-4
J gene: TRBJ2-7
clone size: -
CDR3 DNA: TGTGCCAGCAGCCCCGGGACTAGCGTGGCCTACGAGCAGTACTTC
CDR3 protein: CASSPGTSVAYEQYF

D gene: TRBD1
V gene: TRBV11-2
J gene: TRBJ2-7
clone size: -
CDR3 DNA: TGTGCCAGCAGCCCCGTCAGACAGGGCCAGGAGTACTTC
CDR3 protein: CASSPVRQGQEYF

D gene: -
V gene: TRBV11-3
J gene: TRBJ2-3
clone size: once
CDR3 DNA: TGTGCCAGCAGCCCAGTCCAGTCTTCCGTTACGCAGTATTTT
CDR3 protein: CASSPVQSSVTQYF

D gene: -
V gene: TRBV6-5
J gene: TRBJ1-1
clone size: -
CDR3 DNA: TGTGCCAGCAGTCAGGGGACTGAAGCTTTCTTT
CDR3 protein: CASSQGTEAFF

D gene: -
V gene: TRBV19
J gene: TRBJ2-3
clone size: -
CDR3 DNA: TGTGCCAGTAGTATAGACCGGAGAGATACGCAGTATTTT
CDR3 protein: CASSIDRRDTQYF

D gene: -
V gene: TRBV7-9
J gene: TRBJ1-1
clone size: -
CDR3 DNA: TGTGCCAGCAGCCCATCGAGCACGAACACTGAAGCTTTCTTT
CDR3 protein: CASSPSSTNTEAFF

D gene: TRBD1
V gene: TRBV7-9
J gene: TRBJ1-2
clone size: -
CDR3 DNA: TGTGCCAGCAGCATGGACAGGGTTGGCTACACCTTC
CDR3 protein: CASSMDRVGYTF

D gene: -
V gene: TRBV13
J gene: TRBJ1-6
clone size: -
CDR3 DNA: TGTGCCAGCAGCTTTCTGAGGAACTCCTATAATTCACCCCTCCACTTT
CDR3 protein: CASSFLRNSYNSPLHF

D gene: TRBD1
V gene: TRBV10-3
J gene: TRBJ1-1
clone size: -
CDR3 DNA: TGTGCCATCAGTGAGTCGACAGGGGGCACTGAAGCTTTCTTT
CDR3 protein: CAISESTGGTEAFF

D gene: -
V gene: TRBV7-8
J gene: TRBJ2-7
clone size: once
CDR3 DNA: TGTGCCAGCAGCTACCGGACTACGTACTACGAGCAGTACTTC
CDR3 protein: CASSYRTTYYEQYF

D gene: -
V gene: TRBV18
J gene: TRBJ2-7
clone size: -
CDR3 DNA: TGTGCCAGCTCACCATCCAAAGAGCAGTACTTC
CDR3 protein: CASSPSKEQYF

D gene: -
V gene: TRBV5-6
J gene: TRBJ2-7
clone size: -
CDR3 DNA: TGTGCCAGCAGCTTAGACAGCTTCTCCTACGAGCAGTACTTC
CDR3 protein: CASSLDSFSYEQYF

D gene: -
V gene: TRBV14
J gene: TRBJ1-1
clone size: few
CDR3 DNA: TGTGCCAGCAGCCCCCGCGGGGCGAACACTGAAGCTTTCTTT
CDR3 protein: CASSPRGANTEAFF

D gene: -
V gene: TRBV23-1
J gene: TRBJ1-4
clone size: few
CDR3 DNA: TGCGCCAGCAGTCAAAGTACAGAGGGCATTTCTAATGAAAAACTGTTTTTT
CDR3 protein: CASSQSTEGISNEKLFF

D gene: TRBD1
V gene: TRBV29-1
J gene: TRBJ2-2
clone size: -
CDR3 DNA: TGCAGCGCACCGGGACAGGGGCGGAACGGGGAGCTGTTTTTT
CDR3 protein: CSAPGQGRNGELFF

D gene: TRBD1
V gene: TRBV29-1
J gene: TRBJ1-2
clone size: once
CDR3 DNA: TGCAGCGTTTCGACCGGGACAGGGGGCGGCTACACCTTC
CDR3 protein: CSVSTGTGGGYTF

D gene: -
V gene: TRBV28
J gene: TRBJ1-5
clone size: -
CDR3 DNA: TGTGCCAGCAGTTTTCGTGCGGGACCCAATCAGCCCCAGCATTTT
CDR3 protein: CASSFRAGPNQPQHF

D gene: -
V gene: TRBV6-1
J gene: TRBJ2-7
clone size: -
CDR3 DNA: TGTGCCAGCAGTGAAGCGCTAAGGAGCTACGAGCAGTACTTC
CDR3 protein: CASSEALRSYEQYF

D gene: -
V gene: TRBV7-3
J gene: TRBJ2-1
clone size: -
CDR3 DNA: TGTGCCAGCAGCTCTTTAGGCCTAAGTGGGTCCCGGGACACGCTTTACAATGAGCAGTTCTTC
CDR3 protein: CASSSLGLSGSRDTLYNEQFF

D gene: -
V gene: TRBV30
J gene: TRBJ1-1
clone size: -
CDR3 DNA: TGTGCCTGCTCGGGGGGAGGGACACTGAACACTGAAGCTTTCTTT
CDR3 protein: CACSGGGTLNTEAFF

D gene: -
V gene: TRBV15
J gene: TRBJ1-2
clone size: -
CDR3 DNA: TGTGCCACCAGCAGAGAAGGGAGGGCTGGCTACACCTTC
CDR3 protein: CATSREGRAGYTF